These 5 T cell receptor beta chains came from one sample sequenced in a study of human T cells and chemical hapten exposure. TCRdb recomputed calls from the RACE reads with MiXCR, one row per CDR3 protein. The sample comprises around 250,000 distinct CDR3 sequences, over 8% of which are singletons, and around 2.5% rests with the top ten. As to time point: pre-sensitization, week 0. Documented treatment: therapeutic diphenylcyclopropenone sensitization with weekly scalp DPC. Sample: whole blood, taken in connection with sensitization to the hapten diphenylcyclopropenone (DPC). All receptors come from a woman between 40 and 50 years old with alopecia areata. Some clones in this sample may be carry-over from other donors' samples.

The chain employs TRBV12-3 or TRBV12-4 and TRBJ1-1; D remains ambiguous. V gave up 7 bases and J gave up 0 bases, with 12 bases separating them. This CDR3 is 14 amino acids long. In nucleotides, the CDR3 is TGTGCCAGCAATCGGCCTCCGATGAACACTGAAGCTTTCTTT. Translated, it gives CASNRPPMNTEAFF.

This clonotype was observed a few times. The genes are TRBV12-3 or TRBV12-4 and TRBJ2-2, with D maybe TRBD2 (6 bases). With 1 base removed from V and 6 bases from J, the gap between germline ends came to 6 bases. This CDR3 spans 13 amino acids. CDR3 nucleotides: TGTGCCAGCAGTTTAGGGGGGGCCGGGGAGCTGTTTTTT. This codes for CASSLGGAGELFF.

This clonotype has ten or more counts. V usage is TRBV6-2 or TRBV6-3 and J usage is TRBJ2-2, with 7 bases identical to TRBD2. The germline gives CDR1 MNHEY, CDR2 SVGEGT. The CDR3 covers 12 residues. V was clipped by 8 bases and J by 6 bases; unmatched bases: 3. The CDR3 DNA reads as TGTGCCAGCGAACGGGAGGCCGGGGAGCTGTTTTTT. This sequence encodes CASEREAGELFF.

In this sample, this clonotype turned up a few times. This chain connects TRBV20-1 to TRBJ1-2; no definite D call. CDR1 and CDR2 from the germline V gene are DFQATT and SNEGSKA (reference sequence). This CDR3 is built from 12 residues. Between the trimmed V and J ends, which lost 4 bases and 4 bases, there was a span of 10 bases. The CDR3 reads CSAIGGVYGYTF. DNA for the CDR3: TGCAGTGCTATTGGAGGCGTCTATGGCTACACCTTC.

This clonotype was seen at least ten times. This sequence joins TRBV6-5 and TRBJ2-3; 11 bases map to TRBD1. Germline loops: CDR1 MNHEY, CDR2 SVGAGI. The CDR3 consists of 15 residues. V trimming: 5 bases; J trimming: 4 bases; junction bases outside the gene matches: 5. Here the CDR3 DNA reads TGTGCCAGCAGTGACGGACAGGGGGCGGCAGATACGCAGTATTTT. The encoded protein is CASSDGQGAADTQYF.